The entry below describes one T cell receptor beta chain. Flow cytometry served to check the purity of CD4+ and CD8+ cells, which were isolated by positive magnetic bead selection. This specimen comes from a study of somatic mutations in cytotoxic T cells in rheumatoid arthritis. Study-wide background: T-cell populations stained with V beta antibodies were in some cases flow-sorted at nearly 100% purity, including V beta1+ cells that were sequenced for TCRB.

The germline gives CDR1 MNHEY, CDR2 SMNVEV (reference sequence). The CDR3 runs to 15 residues. Trimming cost V 6 bases and J 4 bases; bases outside gene matches: 5. The repertoire was sequenced with immunoSEQ multiplex PCR; TCRdb's copy has only in-frame clones and lacks some. The table lists some 25,000 clones, roughly 82% of them singletons. Sequencing was carried out using CD8+ T cells sorted from blood. V and J are TRBV27 and TRBJ2-1; 11 nucleotides match TRBD2. This TCR was recovered from a man aged 50-59 years in good health. The CDR3 nucleotides are TGTGCCAGCAGCGCTGGGACTAGCGGATACAATGAGCAGTTCTTC. This codes for CASSAGTSGYNEQFF.